The rows below give T cell receptor beta chains drawn from one sample of a study of blood T cell repertoires in COVID-19. The assay was immunoSEQ multiplex PCR, and TCRdb's table has in-frame clones only and misses some. The sample lists fewer than 350,000 clones, about 85% occurring once. Specimen: PBMCs or T cells enriched from blood (not recorded which). Receptors originate from a woman younger than 45 who had been exposed to COVID-19. Each CDR3 is given with its conserved first and last residue. A D gene is named only where the DNA matches it firmly. Rows may omit the clone size; those that give it use once, few, many or a size class.

size: NA
D: TRBD1
J: TRBJ2-1
V: TRBV7-8
CDR3: CASSRRDRGIPNEQFF
DNA: TGTGCCAGCAGTCGAAGGGACAGGGGAATTCCCAATGAGCAGTTCTTC

size: NA
D: NA
J: TRBJ2-5
V: TRBV7-2
CDR3: CASSLTLKLAQETQYF
DNA: TGTGCCAGCAGCTTAACTCTTAAACTAGCTCAAGAGACCCAGTACTTC

size: NA
D: TRBD1
J: TRBJ1-6
V: TRBV28
CDR3: CASSLGATGGSYNSPLHF
DNA: TGTGCCAGCAGTTTAGGGGCGACAGGGGGATCCTATAATTCACCCCTCCACTTT

size: NA
D: NA
J: TRBJ2-7
V: TRBV7-2
CDR3: CASSSGGGEQYF
DNA: TGTGCCAGCAGCTCCGGGGGTGGGGAGCAGTACTTC

size: once
D: TRBD2
J: TRBJ2-1
V: TRBV6-5
CDR3: CASSYSSLAGEPEQFF
DNA: TGTGCCAGCAGTTACTCGAGTCTAGCGGGGGAGCCTGAGCAGTTCTTC

size: NA
D: NA
J: TRBJ1-1
V: TRBV11-2
CDR3: CASSLLQGLYTEAFF
DNA: TGTGCCAGCAGCTTATTACAGGGTCTATACACTGAAGCTTTCTTT

size: NA
D: NA
J: TRBJ1-1
V: TRBV30
CDR3: CAWSVDSNTEAFF
DNA: TGTGCCTGGAGTGTTGACAGCAACACTGAAGCTTTCTTT

size: NA
D: TRBD1
J: TRBJ1-5
V: TRBV19
CDR3: CASSKGQGPYSNQPQHF
DNA: TGTGCCAGTAGTAAGGGACAGGGCCCTTATAGCAATCAGCCCCAGCATTTT

size: NA
D: TRBD1
J: TRBJ1-3
V: TRBV7-6
CDR3: CASSLKNRGASSGNTIYF
DNA: TGTGCCAGCAGCTTAAAAAACAGGGGGGCGAGCTCTGGAAACACCATATATTTT

size: NA
D: NA
J: TRBJ2-1
V: TRBV7-9
CDR3: CASSLVGEFTYNEQFF
DNA: TGTGCCAGCAGCTTAGTGGGAGAATTCACCTACAATGAGCAGTTCTTC

size: NA
D: NA
J: TRBJ2-1
V: TRBV7-2
CDR3: CASSLASEYNEQFF
DNA: TGTGCCAGCAGCTTAGCTAGCGAATACAATGAGCAGTTCTTC

size: NA
D: TRBD1
J: TRBJ1-1
V: TRBV5-4
CDR3: CASSLDRGLENTEAFF
DNA: TGTGCCAGCAGCCTGGACAGGGGGTTAGAGAACACTGAAGCTTTCTTT

size: NA
D: TRBD1
J: TRBJ1-1
V: TRBV5-5
CDR3: CASSLEGQGIKAFF
DNA: TGTGCCAGCAGCTTGGAGGGACAGGGGATCAAGGCTTTCTTT

size: NA
D: TRBD1
J: TRBJ1-6
V: TRBV7-9
CDR3: CASSPSRGLESPLHF
DNA: TGTGCCAGCAGCCCAAGCAGGGGGCTAGAGTCACCCCTCCACTTT

size: few
D: NA
J: TRBJ1-2
V: TRBV12-3/TRBV12-4
CDR3: CASSRQSNYGYTF
DNA: TGTGCCAGCAGCCGACAGAGTAACTATGGCTACACCTTC

size: NA
D: TRBD2
J: TRBJ2-1
V: TRBV3-1/TRBV3-2
CDR3: CASTPGYPRDYGREDYYNEQFF
DNA: TGTGCCAGCACCCCAGGGTACCCCAGGGACTACGGGAGGGAGGATTACTACAATGAGCAGTTCTTC

size: NA
D: NA
J: TRBJ1-1
V: TRBV28
CDR3: CASSRMGRLNTEAFF
DNA: TGTGCCAGCAGTCGTATGGGCCGCCTGAACACTGAAGCTTTCTTT

size: NA
D: NA
J: TRBJ1-3
V: TRBV5-6
CDR3: CASSFVGDGNTIYF
DNA: TGTGCCAGCAGCTTCGTCGGAGATGGAAACACCATATATTTT

size: NA
D: TRBD2
J: TRBJ2-4
V: TRBV7-2
CDR3: CASSLAGGRNIQYF
DNA: TGTGCCAGCAGCTTGGCGGGGGGGCGGAACATTCAGTACTTC

size: NA
D: TRBD1
J: TRBJ1-1
V: TRBV9
CDR3: CASSVAGGTDTEAFF
DNA: TGTGCCAGCAGCGTAGCAGGGGGCACGGACACTGAAGCTTTCTTT

size: NA
D: NA
J: TRBJ2-7
V: TRBV24-1
CDR3: CATRLTTSTSYEQYF
DNA: TGTGCCACCCGACTAACCACTTCCACTTCCTACGAGCAGTACTTC

size: NA
D: NA
J: TRBJ1-5
V: TRBV11-2
CDR3: CASSLQNGGGQLKWQPQHF
DNA: TGTGCCAGCAGCTTACAAAACGGGGGGGGCCAGCTGAAATGGCAGCCCCAGCATTTT

size: NA
D: NA
J: TRBJ2-5
V: TRBV4-2
CDR3: CASSQGRQQETQYF
DNA: TGTGCCAGCAGCCAGGGAAGACAGCAGGAGACCCAGTACTTC

size: NA
D: NA
J: TRBJ1-6
V: TRBV6-5
CDR3: CASSPDWGPSPLHF
DNA: TGTGCCAGCAGTCCCGACTGGGGGCCTTCACCCCTCCACTTT

size: NA
D: NA
J: TRBJ1-3
V: TRBV7-9
CDR3: CASSLHSGNTIYF
DNA: TGTGCCAGCAGCTTACACTCTGGAAACACCATATATTTT

size: NA
D: TRBD1
J: TRBJ1-6
V: TRBV28
CDR3: CASGWTGNTYNSPLHF
DNA: TGTGCCAGCGGCTGGACAGGGAACACCTATAATTCACCCCTCCACTTT

size: NA
D: NA
J: TRBJ1-1
V: TRBV6-6
CDR3: CASSRRDRNTEAFF
DNA: TGTGCCAGCAGCCGACGAGACAGGAACACTGAAGCTTTCTTT

size: NA
D: TRBD1
J: TRBJ2-1
V: TRBV19
CDR3: CASHRDRGEGSYNEQFF
DNA: TGTGCCAGTCACCGGGACAGGGGCGAGGGGTCCTACAATGAGCAGTTCTTC

size: NA
D: NA
J: TRBJ1-2
V: TRBV5-5
CDR3: CASSLSAGPLPYGYTF
DNA: TGTGCCAGCAGCTTGTCTGCAGGGCCCCTGCCCTATGGCTACACCTTC

size: NA
D: TRBD1
J: TRBJ1-4
V: TRBV28
CDR3: CASGEDRPTTNEKLFF
DNA: TGTGCCAGCGGAGAGGACAGGCCTACAACTAATGAAAAACTGTTTTTT

size: NA
D: NA
J: TRBJ1-2
V: TRBV6-5
CDR3: CASSYSIGVGRGYTF
DNA: TGTGCCAGCAGTTACTCGATAGGGGTTGGAAGGGGCTACACCTTC

size: few
D: TRBD1
J: TRBJ1-2
V: TRBV30
CDR3: CAWSVEGANGYTF
DNA: TGTGCCTGGAGTGTAGAGGGGGCGAACGGCTACACCTTC

size: NA
D: NA
J: TRBJ1-3
V: TRBV23-1
CDR3: CASLLGSGNTIYF
DNA: TGCGCCAGCCTTCTAGGCTCTGGAAACACCATATATTTT